The 22 T cell receptor beta chains below come from one sample, sequenced in a study of shared clonotypes between healthy human individuals. Some clones are missing from TCRdb's copy, which holds only in-frame ones; the method was immunoSEQ multiplex PCR. The sample holds hundreds of thousands of clones, around three quarters seen once. The sample consisted of memory CD4+ T cells sorted from blood. Documented subset: CD45RA-negative fraction. These receptors came from a woman in her twenties or thirties in good health.

The table lists this clone with a count of one. J is TRBJ2-2 and V is TRBV6-6; D remains unclear. This CDR3 region has 15 residues. V shed 0 bases and J shed 3 bases, with 8 bases lying between them. The germline gives CDR1 MNHNY, CDR2 SVGAGI (reference sequence). The CDR3 DNA sequence: TGTGCCAGCAGTTACTCTAGCCCCCACACCGGGGAGCTGTTTTTT. Encoded protein: CASSYSSPHTGELFF.

The chain links TRBV2 to TRBJ1-5, with D hard to call. V lost 5 bases, J lost 7 bases, and 12 bases lay in between. The CDR3 is 13 residues long. Germline V gives CDR1 SNHLY, CDR2 FYNNEI. The CDR3 reads CASSRDSPQPQHF. The CDR3 DNA reads TGTGCCAGCAGTCGAGACTCCCCGCAGCCCCAGCATTTT.

The gene calls are TRBV19 and TRBJ1-2, with a weak D call TRBD1 (6 bases). Germline V gene lookup returns CDR1 LNHDA and CDR2 SQIVND (reference sequence). This CDR3 is built from 14 residues. Trimming cost V 5 bases and J 4 bases, with 14 bases left between them. CDR3 amino acids: CASSSQGLGYGYTF. The CDR3 nucleotides read TGTGCCAGTAGTTCACAGGGACTTGGCTATGGCTACACCTTC.

This clone appeared a few times. This sequence joins TRBV28 and TRBJ1-2, with 8 bases lining up with TRBD1. Germline values: CDR1 MDHEN, CDR2 SYDVKM. The CDR3 has 15 residues. V lost 3 bases, J lost 6 bases, and 9 bases stayed unmatched. Here the CDR3 DNA reads TGTGCCAGCAGTTTGGGCCGTGCAGGGGGCAATGGCTACACCTTC. Amino acids: CASSLGRAGGNGYTF.

This clone was seen once. This sequence joins TRBV19 and TRBJ2-1; TRBD1 aligns across 11 bases. V was clipped by 7 bases and J by 9 bases; unmatched bases: 11. The CDR3 sequence is 15 residues long. CDR1 is LNHDA, CDR2 SQIVND, per germline (reference sequence). The CDR3 spells CASTSDRGRSGEQFF. CDR3 DNA sequence: TGTGCCAGTACCTCGGACAGGGGGCGTTCCGGTGAGCAGTTCTTC.

The chain recombines TRBV12-5 with TRBJ2-1; 12 bases map to TRBD2. CDR1 is LGHNT, CDR2 FRNRAP, per germline. CDR3 length: 15 amino acids. V shed 6 bases, J shed 7 bases, and the junction held 7 bases outside the gene matches. The CDR3 protein is CASGRGLAGRNEQFF. CDR3 DNA: TGTGCTAGTGGCCGAGGACTAGCGGGACGTAATGAGCAGTTCTTC.

Written as DNA, the CDR3 is TGTGCCAGCAGCGTAGGCGGTAGAGGGAGAGGCCAAGAGACCCAGTACTTC. Its protein is CASSVGGRGRGQETQYF. The chain carries TRBV9 and TRBJ2-5, with a possible D match to TRBD2 (5 bases). Germline CDR1 is SGDLS and CDR2 is YYNGEE. The CDR3 covers 17 residues. V lost 0 bases and J lost 1, with 16 bases in between.

This clone was seen repeatedly, ten times or more. The genes are TRBV6-1 and TRBJ2-2; TRBD1 aligns across 9 bases. CDR1 and CDR2 from the germline V gene are MNHNS and SASEGT. V gave up 4 bases and J gave up 4 bases; unmatched junction bases: 7. This CDR3 has 16 residues. The CDR3 DNA is TGTGCCAGCAGTGCACGGACAGGGGAGGGCACCGGGGAGCTGTTTTTT. This encodes CASSARTGEGTGELFF.

The V and J genes are TRBV19 and TRBJ2-6, with a possible D match to TRBD2 (6 bases). CDR1 LNHDA and CDR2 SQIVND come from the germline V gene (reference sequence). This CDR3 has 15 residues. Trimming stripped 7 bases from V and 4 bases from J, with 14 bases between. DNA for the CDR3: TGTGCCAGTATCGGGGGAGCCTCGGGGGCCAACGTCCTGACTTTC. Protein sequence: CASIGGASGANVLTF.

As to this clone: The DNA is left out, because the CDR3 cannot be placed on it with certainty; the CDR3 is given as TCRdb lists it. The chain links TRBV21-1 to TRBJ2-1; TRBD1, the table's D call, was not compared with the DNA. TRBV21-1 is noted as a pseudogene. The length of the CDR3 is 19 amino acids, counting both ends. The CDR3 reads CASSKWGQGTFFFYNEQFF.

The genes are TRBV2 and TRBJ1-2; D is uncertain. Between the trimmed V and J ends, which lost 5 bases and 4 bases, there was a span of 11 bases. This CDR3 contains 13 residues. CDR1 and CDR2 (germline): SNHLY, FYNNEI. Here the CDR3 reads CASSRAGAYGYTF. CDR3 sequence (DNA): TGTGCCAGCAGTAGAGCAGGCGCCTATGGCTACACCTTC.

The chain recombines TRBV6-6 with TRBJ2-5; D unresolved. The V gene's germline CDR1 is MNHNY and CDR2 SVGAGI (reference sequence). Between the trimmed V and J ends, which lost 4 bases and 5 bases, there was a span of 5 bases. The CDR3 runs 11 residues. Here the CDR3 DNA reads TGTGCCAGCAGTTTCGGGGAGACCCAGTACTTC. Protein: CASSFGETQYF.

The rearrangement links TRBV6-5 to TRBJ2-7, with D perhaps being TRBD1 or TRBD2 (5 bases each). Germline lookup yields CDR1 MNHEY and CDR2 SVGAGI. With 6 bases removed from V and 0 bases from J, the gap between germline ends came to 15 bases. The CDR3 runs to 15 residues. The CDR3 protein is CASSPGTESSYEQYF. The CDR3 region has the DNA TGTGCCAGCAGCCCCGGGACGGAGAGCTCCTACGAGCAGTACTTC.

This clone was picked up one time. The rearrangement uses TRBV7-2 and TRBJ2-1, with TRBD2 matching over 8 bases. Germline values: CDR1 SGHTA, CDR2 FQGNSA. With V trimmed by 2 bases and J by 6 bases, 6 bases remained unmatched. CDR3 length equals 15 residues. CDR3: CASSLRAGALNEQFF. The DNA of the CDR3 is TGTGCCAGCAGCTTACGAGCGGGAGCGCTCAATGAGCAGTTCTTC.

The V gene is TRBV11-2, the J gene TRBJ2-1; D uncertain. V was shortened by 2 bases and J by 4 bases, with 6 bases between the two germline ends. Germline V gene sequence: CDR1 SGHAT, CDR2 FQNNGV. The CDR3 consists of 13 residues. The chain's CDR3 is CASSLMVYNEQFF. As DNA, the CDR3 is TGTGCCAGCAGCTTAATGGTTTACAATGAGCAGTTCTTC.

The V gene is TRBV5-1, the J gene TRBJ1-3; 9 nucleotides align to TRBD1. The junction had 5 bases not matched to a gene; V was cut back by 3 bases and J by 4 bases. CDR1 is SGHRS and CDR2 is YFSETQ in the germline V gene. CDR3 size: 15 residues. The CDR3 loop reads CASSSGQGEGNTIYF. CDR3 DNA sequence: TGCGCCAGCAGCTCGGGACAGGGAGAGGGAAACACCATATATTTT.

This chain links TRBV27 with TRBJ2-5; D not certain. Germline V lookup: CDR1 MNHEY, CDR2 SMNVEV (reference sequence). CDR3 length equals 13 residues. The V end lost 8 bases, the J end lost 5 bases, and 15 bases lay between the germline ends. CDR3: CASGTMTRETQYF. Written as DNA, the CDR3 is TGTGCCAGCGGCACTATGACCCGGGAGACCCAGTACTTC.

The V call is TRBV30, the J call TRBJ1-5; no reliable D call. The V end lost 2 bases, the J end lost 2 bases, and 10 bases lay between the germline ends. The CDR3 consists of 14 residues. Germline lookup yields CDR1 GTSNPN and CDR2 SVGIG (reference sequence). The CDR3, as DNA: TGTGCCTGGAGTCACCAAGACCGCAATCAGCCCCAGCATTTT. The encoded protein is CAWSHQDRNQPQHF. Full variable domain (outside the CDR3, taken from reference TRBV30 and TRBJ1-5): SQTIHQWPATLVQPVGSPLSLECTVEGTSNPNLYWYRQAAGRGLQLLFYSVGIGQISSEVPQNLSASRPQDRQFILSSKKLLLSDSGFYLCAWSHQDRNQPQHFGDGTRLSIL.

The rearrangement joins TRBV7-9 to TRBJ2-7; 8 nucleotides agree with TRBD1. After removal of 5 bases from V and 2 bases from J, the junction contained 5 bases not matched to a gene. This CDR3 spans 14 amino acids. Germline CDR1 is SEHNR and CDR2 is FQNEAQ (reference sequence). CDR3 nucleotides: TGTGCCAGCAGCCCTGACAGGGGAACCTACGAGCAGTACTTC. It encodes CASSPDRGTYEQYF.

This chain's CDR3 is CASTGTGRINQPQHF. In nucleotides, the CDR3 is TGTGCCAGTACCGGGACAGGGAGGATCAATCAGCCCCAGCATTTT. The rearrangement joins TRBV19 to TRBJ1-5; TRBD1 agrees at 9 bases. There are 15 residues in the CDR3. The ends lost 7 bases at V and 3 bases at J; junction bases unmatched: 7. CDR1 is LNHDA and CDR2 is SQIVND in the germline V gene (reference sequence). Full variable domain (remainder filled in from reference TRBV19 and TRBJ1-5): DGGITQSPKYLFRKEGQNVTLSCEQNLNHDAMYWYRQDPGQGLRLIYYSQIVNDFQKGDIAEGYSVSREKKESFPLTVTSAQKNPTAFYLCASTGTGRINQPQHFGDGTRLSIL.

The gene calls are TRBV6-5 and TRBJ1-4, with a possible D match to TRBD1 (5 bases). In germline, CDR1 is MNHEY, CDR2 SVGAGI. The V end lost 5 bases, the J end lost 3 bases, and 13 bases lay between the germline ends. This CDR3 spans 15 amino acids. CDR3: CASSNKQAPNEKLFF. CDR3 bases: TGTGCCAGCAGTAACAAACAGGCACCTAATGAAAAACTGTTTTTT.

The chain is built from TRBV6-5 and TRBJ2-7, with 7 bases fitting TRBD1. CDR1 MNHEY and CDR2 SVGAGI come from the germline V gene. The length of the CDR3 is 14 residues. The V and J ends lost 6 bases and 3 bases, in that order; junction bases with no gene match: 8. In DNA, the CDR3 is TGTGCCAGCAGAACCGGGACAGAGATCTACGAGCAGTACTTC. Encoded protein: CASRTGTEIYEQYF.